This T cell receptor (beta chain) is from a study of T-cell memory formation after mild COVID-19. Per the germline V gene, CDR1 is KGHSH and CDR2 is LQKENI. The CDR3 is made up of 15 amino acids. Trimming removed 3 bases at V and 2 bases at J, with 13 bases between. TCRdb redid the calling of the 5' RACE reads with MiXCR, one entry per CDR3 protein. In the table there are under 300,000 distinct CDR3 sequences, approximately 7.6% of which are singletons. This chain uses TRBV18 with TRBJ1-2; D gene unclear. Sequenced sample: PBMCs or a T cell subset sorted from them (not recorded which). This TCR was recovered from a man aged 18 to 30 who had mild COVID-19 (a few samples of this study predate the infection). Cell type and time point are not known. CDR3 DNA: TGTGCCAGCTCACCCCCTCTGGAGGCGAACTATGGCTACACCTTC. The encoded protein is CASSPPLEANYGYTF.